This entry lists 4 T cell receptor beta chains sequenced from one sample in a study of blood T cell repertoires in COVID-19. Clones were sequenced by immunoSEQ multiplex PCR, and TCRdb holds only the in-frame ones, with some missing. Seen here are approximately 330,000 clones, more than 75% observed once, and the top ten hold roughly 4%. The source material was peripheral blood. The receptors derive from a woman aged 45-59 years with active or convalescent COVID-19.

The chain uses TRBV11-2 and TRBJ2-7, with 9 bases identical to TRBD1. This CDR3 is built from 14 residues. Germline CDR1 and CDR2: SGHAT and FQNNGV. The V and J ends lost 3 bases and 3 bases, in that order; junction bases with no gene match: 3. CDR3 sequence reads: CASSFGTGNYEQYF. CDR3 DNA sequence: TGTGCCAGCAGCTTTGGGACAGGGAACTACGAGCAGTACTTC.

This clone has a single count. The chain uses TRBV4-1 and TRBJ2-6; D is possibly TRBD1 (6 bases). V lost 5 bases and J lost 0, with 20 bases in between. Germline V gives CDR1 MGHRA, CDR2 YSYEKL. CDR3 length: 19 residues. The CDR3 here is CASSDVVRTVNSGANVLTF. Here the CDR3 DNA reads TGCGCCAGCAGCGACGTTGTGCGGACAGTGAACTCTGGGGCCAACGTCCTGACTTTC.

V usage is TRBV3-1 (or the pseudogene TRBV3-2) and J usage is TRBJ2-7, with TRBD2 as a possible D gene (5 bases). V was clipped by 8 bases and J by 7 bases, with 6 bases between them. There are 9 residues in the CDR3. Germline V gene sequence: CDR1 LGHDT, CDR2 YNNKEL (reference sequence). The chain's CDR3 is CASSGEQYF. CDR3 DNA sequence: TGTGCCAGCTCGGGGGAGCAGTACTTC.

The gene calls are TRBV30 and TRBJ1-4, with D perhaps TRBD1 (6 bases). Trimming stripped 3 bases from V and 15 bases from J, with 20 bases between. This CDR3 region has 13 residues. Germline V gives CDR1 GTSNPN, CDR2 SVGIG (reference sequence). The CDR3 bases are TGTGCCTGGAGCGAAAATCGGGACACAGGAATGTTTTTT. Its translation: CAWSENRDTGMFF.